These 23 T cell receptor beta chains were all obtained from the same sample, sequenced in a study of T cell repertoires in ileal Crohn's disease. This table comes from immunoSEQ multiplex PCR, and its TCRdb copy is limited to in-frame clones, with some not included. The profile shows thousands of clones, roughly four fifths of them singletons. The source material was ileal tissue. The receptor set was obtained from an adult with Crohn's disease.

This chain uses TRBV28 with TRBJ2-3, with D perhaps TRBD1 (6 bases). V lost 4 bases and J lost 6, with 17 bases in between. From germline, CDR1 is MDHEN and CDR2 SYDVKM. The CDR3 spans 15 residues. The CDR3 reads CASSYIQQGLDTQYF. CDR3 bases: TGTGCCAGCAGTTACATACAACAGGGCTTGGATACGCAGTATTTT.

The chain employs TRBV5-1 and TRBJ2-7; D gene unclear. This CDR3 comprises 14 residues. CDR1 and CDR2 from the germline V gene are SGHRS and YFSETQ. V shed 4 bases and J shed 0 bases, with 11 bases lying between them. CDR3 in DNA: TGCGCCAGCAGCAATCAAATCGACTCCTACGAGCAGTACTTC. Its translation is CASSNQIDSYEQYF.

The chain employs TRBV2 and TRBJ1-6; D not resolved. The CDR3 extends over 17 amino acids. Germline loops: CDR1 SNHLY, CDR2 FYNNEI. V was shortened by 5 bases and J by 0 bases, with 14 bases between the two germline ends. The CDR3 region has the DNA TGTGCCAGCAGTCAGGCCGTGCGGAGCTCCTATAATTCACCCCTCCACTTT. Encoded protein: CASSQAVRSSYNSPLHF.

This rearrangement joins TRBV4-2 to TRBJ2-7; 7 bases match TRBD1. Per the germline V gene, CDR1 is LGHNA and CDR2 is YNFKEQ. The length of the CDR3 is 17 residues. V shed 0 bases, J shed 2 bases, and the junction held 10 bases outside the gene matches. In DNA, the CDR3 is TGTGCCAGCAGCCAAGATCCCTCACAGGGGAACCCCTACGAGCAGTACTTC. Translated, it gives CASSQDPSQGNPYEQYF.

The rearrangement joins TRBV28 to TRBJ1-6; 7 bases fit TRBD1. The CDR3 is 15 residues long. Unmatched junction bases numbered 5, after V lost 2 bases and J lost 7 bases. From germline, CDR1 is MDHEN and CDR2 SYDVKM. This CDR3 is CASSLPQTGNSPLHF. The CDR3 DNA reads as TGTGCCAGCAGTTTACCCCAGACAGGGAATTCACCCCTCCACTTT.

This chain uses TRBV5-1 with TRBJ1-1; no clear D gene. Germline V lookup: CDR1 SGHRS, CDR2 YFSETQ. The CDR3 runs to 12 residues. V was shortened by 0 bases and J by 4 bases, with 4 bases between the two germline ends. The CDR3 nucleotides read TGCGCCAGCAGCTTGGACCTCACTGAAGCTTTCTTT. It specifies CASSLDLTEAFF.

The rearrangement joins TRBV28 to TRBJ1-5, with no clear D. The germline V gene encodes CDR1 MDHEN and CDR2 SYDVKM. Trimming left V 6 bases short and J 0 bases short, with 9 bases between. The CDR3 length is 14 residues. CDR3 residues: CASRGGVSNQPQHF. CDR3 nucleotide sequence: TGTGCCAGCAGAGGTGGGGTTAGCAATCAGCCCCAGCATTTT.

V gene TRBV9 combines with J gene TRBJ2-3; 10 bases match TRBD2. The CDR3 spans 16 residues. CDR1 and CDR2 from the germline V gene are SGDLS and YYNGEE. V shed 4 bases and J 6 bases; nucleotides not matched to a gene: 11. The DNA for the CDR3 is TGTGCCAGCAGCCCCCCTCAGCGGGGGGGCTTGGATACGCAGTATTTT. It is translated as CASSPPQRGGLDTQYF. Based on the CDR3 plus reference TRBV9 and TRBJ2-3, the full variable domain is DSGVTQTPKHLITATGQRVTLRCSPRSGDLSVYWYQQSLDQGLQFLIQYYNGEERAKGNILERFSAQQFPDLHSELNLSSLELGDSALYFCASSPPQRGGLDTQYFGPGTRLTVL.

The rearrangement uses TRBV11-3 and TRBJ2-1; 7 positions match TRBD2. Germline CDR1 is SGHNT and CDR2 is YENEEA. V shed 1 base and J 0 bases; nucleotides not matched to a gene: 3. The CDR3 covers 16 residues. CDR3 nucleotide sequence: TGTGCCAGCAGCTTAGCGGGAGGACACTCCTACAATGAGCAGTTCTTC. The encoded protein is CASSLAGGHSYNEQFF.

As for this clone: Other DNA sequences in the same sample also yield this CDR3. The genes are TRBV7-9 and TRBJ1-2; TRBD1 agrees at 9 bases. Germline V gene data show CDR1 as SEHNR and CDR2 as FQNEAQ (reference sequence). The CDR3 loop spans 14 amino acids. V trimming: 6 bases; J trimming: 2 bases; junction bases outside the gene matches: 4. The DNA for the CDR3 is TGTGCCAGCAGTCCGGGACAGGGCAACTATGGCTACACCTTC. This sequence encodes CASSPGQGNYGYTF.

This chain links TRBV6-5 with TRBJ1-1; weak D call: TRBD1 (5 bases). This CDR3 has 14 residues. Between the trimmed V and J ends, which lost 6 bases and 5 bases, there was a span of 16 bases. Germline CDR1 reads MNHEY; CDR2 reads SVGAGI. The CDR3 region has the DNA TGTGCCAGCAGCCCCGAGGGGCGGGGTACTGAAGCTTTCTTT. Protein: CASSPEGRGTEAFF.

This rearrangement joins TRBV19 to TRBJ2-3; no definite D call. The CDR3 spans 13 residues. Germline V gene sequence: CDR1 LNHDA, CDR2 SQIVND (reference sequence). The V gene lost 5 bases and the J gene lost 2 bases, with 8 bases spanning the gap. The CDR3 is CASSRAHTDTQYF. DNA of the CDR3: TGTGCCAGTAGTCGGGCCCACACAGATACGCAGTATTTT.

This chain links TRBV11-3 with TRBJ1-3; D may be TRBD1 (6 bases). In germline, CDR1 is SGHNT, CDR2 YENEEA. The CDR3 covers 14 residues. Trimming removed 5 bases at V and 3 bases at J, with 11 bases between. The CDR3 loop reads CASSPGAIGNTIYF. CDR3 nucleotides: TGTGCCAGCAGCCCGGGGGCCATTGGAAACACCATATATTTT.

The rearrangement links TRBV9 to TRBJ2-2; D remains unclear. Germline CDR1 and CDR2: SGDLS and YYNGEE. The CDR3 loop spans 15 amino acids. V gave up 0 bases and J gave up 0 bases, with 6 bases separating them. For the CDR3, the DNA is TGTGCCAGCAGCGTAGAGGTGGCGAACACCGGGGAGCTGTTTTTT. It translates to CASSVEVANTGELFF.

The chain joins TRBV6-5 to TRBJ1-1; tentative D call: TRBD1 (6 bases). V lost 3 bases, J lost 5 bases, and 10 bases lay in between. Germline V lookup: CDR1 MNHEY, CDR2 SVGAGI. The CDR3 has 13 amino acids. The CDR3 sequence is CASSYRGRTEAFF. The CDR3 nucleotides read TGTGCCAGCAGTTATAGGGGGAGGACTGAAGCTTTCTTT.

The chain carries TRBV5-6 and TRBJ2-5; D not certain. The CDR3 has 16 residues. Germline loops: CDR1 SGHDT, CDR2 YYEEEE. The V and J ends lost 0 bases and 5 bases respectively, with 17 bases between them. DNA for the CDR3: TGTGCCAGCAGCTTGGGCCCTACTAATTATCGGGAGACCCAGTACTTC. Translating gives CASSLGPTNYRETQYF.

This clone occurred a few times. The chain has TRBV5-4 and TRBJ2-1; D perhaps matches TRBD2 (6 bases). V was cut by 4 bases and J by 6 bases, with 17 bases left in between. The CDR3 is 15 amino acids. Germline V lookup: CDR1 SGHNT, CDR2 YYREEE (reference sequence). As DNA, the CDR3 is TGTGCCAGCAGCACCAATAGCGGAGACGGCAATGAGCAGTTCTTC. Translation: CASSTNSGDGNEQFF.

The gene calls are TRBV10-1 and TRBJ1-2; the D gene is possibly TRBD1 (5 bases). Germline V lookup: CDR1 WNHNN, CDR2 SYGVQD (reference sequence). The CDR3 sequence is 13 residues long. V was trimmed by 6 bases and J by 5 bases, leaving 13 bases between them. The CDR3 DNA follows: TGCGCCAGCAGCCCGGGACGGACGTATGGCTACACCTTC. Translated, it gives CASSPGRTYGYTF.

The V call is TRBV28, the J call TRBJ1-1; D perhaps matches TRBD1 (5 bases). V was pared by 4 bases and J by 4 bases, with 16 bases between. Germline CDR1 MDHEN, CDR2 SYDVKM. This CDR3 is built from 15 residues. CDR3 loop: CASSSGTVGSTEAFF. The CDR3 region has the DNA TGTGCCAGCAGTTCCGGGACCGTGGGGAGCACTGAAGCTTTCTTT.

The rearrangement links TRBV7-4 to TRBJ2-7; the D is unclear. This CDR3 region has 13 residues. Trimming removed 3 bases from V and 2 bases from J, with 8 bases in between. Germline loops: CDR1 SGHVT, CDR2 SQSDAQ. CDR3 protein: CASSLVVPYEQYF. DNA of the CDR3: TGTGCCAGCAGCTTGGTTGTTCCCTACGAGCAGTACTTC.

V and J are TRBV7-9 and TRBJ1-4; 7 positions agree with TRBD1. Germline values: CDR1 SEHNR, CDR2 FQNEAQ (reference sequence). Losses at the gene ends were 2 bases for V and 5 bases for J; bases not matched to a gene: 2. This CDR3 comprises 14 residues. The CDR3 nucleotides are TGTGCCAGCAGCTTAAGACAGGGAAATGAAAAACTGTTTTTT. Its translation: CASSLRQGNEKLFF.

This chain links TRBV18 with TRBJ2-7; 9 bases match TRBD1. Germline loops: CDR1 KGHSH, CDR2 LQKENI. The J segment lost 5 bases and the V segment lost 1 base, leaving 6 bases of the junction unmatched. The CDR3 consists of 15 residues. The CDR3 region is CASSPQGTGFNEQYF. The CDR3 DNA follows: TGTGCCAGCTCACCACAGGGGACAGGGTTCAACGAGCAGTACTTC.

This rearrangement joins TRBV28 to TRBJ1-2; 9 bases match TRBD1. Germline CDR1 and CDR2: MDHEN and SYDVKM. The CDR3 runs 15 residues. With V trimmed by 8 bases and J by 4 bases, 11 bases remained unmatched. CDR3 bases: TGTGCCAGCTCTCTATCCGGGACAGGGTTCTATGGCTACACCTTC. Protein product: CASSLSGTGFYGYTF.